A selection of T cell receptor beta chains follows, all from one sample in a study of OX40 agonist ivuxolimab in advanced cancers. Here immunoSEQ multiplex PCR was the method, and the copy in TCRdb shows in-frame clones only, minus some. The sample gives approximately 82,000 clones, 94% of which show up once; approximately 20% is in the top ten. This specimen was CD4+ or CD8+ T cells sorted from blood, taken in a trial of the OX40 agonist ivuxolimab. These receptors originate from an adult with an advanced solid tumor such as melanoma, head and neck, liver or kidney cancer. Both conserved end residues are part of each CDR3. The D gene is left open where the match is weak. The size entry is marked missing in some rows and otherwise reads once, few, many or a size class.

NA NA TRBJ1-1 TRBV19 TGTGCCAGTAGTATCCTGGAGGTTACTGAAGCTTTCTTT CASSILEVTEAFF
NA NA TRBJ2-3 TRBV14 TGTGCCAGCAGCCAAGACCCCAGGGGTGGAACAGATACGCAGTATTTT CASSQDPRGGTDTQYF
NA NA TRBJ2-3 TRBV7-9 TGTGCCAGCAGGGTCAGGCTTTCTAGCACAGATACGCAGTATTTT CASRVRLSSTDTQYF
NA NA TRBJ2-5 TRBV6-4 TGTGCCAGCAGTGAGACGGCGGGAAACCAAGAGACCCAGTACTTC CASSETAGNQETQYF
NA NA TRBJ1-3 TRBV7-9 TGTGCCAGCAGCTTAGAGGTGCCTGGAAACACCATATATTTT CASSLEVPGNTIYF
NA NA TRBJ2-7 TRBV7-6 TGTGCCAGCAGCTTAGCGCAGGCCTTCGGCTACGAGCAGTACTTC CASSLAQAFGYEQYF
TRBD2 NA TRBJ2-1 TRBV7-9 TGTGCCAGCACCTTCCCAACGACTAGCGGGTATTACAATGAGCAGTTCTTC CASTFPTTSGYYNEQFF
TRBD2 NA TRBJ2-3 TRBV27 TGTGCCAGCAGCCCGCCGGGACTAGCCTATAGCACAGATACGCAGTATTTT CASSPPGLAYSTDTQYF
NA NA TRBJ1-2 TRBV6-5 TGTGCCAGTACTTATTCAGGGACCTCGCATGGCTACACCTTC CASTYSGTSHGYTF
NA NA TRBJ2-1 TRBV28 TGTGCCAGCAGTTTATTGGCAAGGGATGAGCAGTTCTTC CASSLLARDEQFF
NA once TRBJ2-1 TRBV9 TGTGCCAGCAGCGTAGCAGGTTTCCGGACTGTCGATGAGCAGTTCTTC CASSVAGFRTVDEQFF
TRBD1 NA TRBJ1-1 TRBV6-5 TGTGCCAGTATCAAACAGGGGGGATGGAGCACTGAAGCTTTCTTT CASIKQGGWSTEAFF
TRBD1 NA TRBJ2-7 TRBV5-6 TGTGCCAGCAGTTTTTCCGGGACAGGGGGCTACGAGCAGTACTTC CASSFSGTGGYEQYF
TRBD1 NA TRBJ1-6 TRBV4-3 TGCGCCAGCAGCGAGGGGACAGGCAGTTCACCCCTCCACTTT CASSEGTGSSPLHF
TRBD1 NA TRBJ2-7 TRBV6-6 TGTGCCAGCAGTTACGGGGACAGGGGTGGCTACGAGCAGTACTTC CASSYGDRGGYEQYF
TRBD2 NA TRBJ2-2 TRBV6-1 TGTGCCAGCAGTGAGTGGGACTCCCGCGGGGGGGTCACCGGGGAGCTGTTTTTT CASSEWDSRGGVTGELFF
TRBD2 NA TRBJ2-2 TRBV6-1 TGTGCCAGCAGTGAGACTAGCGGGCCTGCCGGGGAGCTGTTTTTT CASSETSGPAGELFF
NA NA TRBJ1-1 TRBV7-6 TGTGCCAGCAGCCCTAGAGCAGGGGACACTGAAGCTTTCTTT CASSPRAGDTEAFF
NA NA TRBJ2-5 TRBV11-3 TGTGCCAGCAGCTTAGGAGGCTTCCAAGAGACCCAGTACTTC CASSLGGFQETQYF
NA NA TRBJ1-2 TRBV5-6 TGTGCCAGCAGACCGGGGGGCTATGGCTACACCTTC CASRPGGYGYTF
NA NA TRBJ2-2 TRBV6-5 TGTGCCAGCAGTTACTGGGAGACCGGGGAGCTGTTTTTT CASSYWETGELFF
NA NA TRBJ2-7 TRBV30 TGTGCCTGGAGTGTACATCCCGGCTCCTACGAGCAGTACTTC CAWSVHPGSYEQYF
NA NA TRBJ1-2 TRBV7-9 TGTGCCAGCAGCCCAACCGAGTCAGGGAGCTATGGCTACACCTTC CASSPTESGSYGYTF
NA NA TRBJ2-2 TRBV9 TGTGCCAGCACCGTCATCGGGGACGCCGGGGAGCTGTTTTTT CASTVIGDAGELFF
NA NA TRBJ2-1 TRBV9 TGTGCCAGCAGCGTAGGGGACTGGAGATACAATGAGCAGTTCTTC CASSVGDWRYNEQFF
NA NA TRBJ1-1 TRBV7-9 TGTGCCAGCAGCCCGCCCAGCGGGGGAGGAGGCACTGAAGCTTTCTTT CASSPPSGGGGTEAFF
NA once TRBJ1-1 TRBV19 TGTGCCAGTAGTAGGCAACAGTCCGGATACACTGAAGCTTTCTTT CASSRQQSGYTEAFF
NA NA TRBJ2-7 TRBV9 TGTGCCAGCAGCGTAGGAGGGGCGGGACCTTCCTACGAGCAGTACTTC CASSVGGAGPSYEQYF
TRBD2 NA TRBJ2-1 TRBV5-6 TGTGCCAGCAGCTTAGAACTAGCGGCCTACAATGAGCAGTTCTTC CASSLELAAYNEQFF
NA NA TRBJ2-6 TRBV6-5 TGTGCCAGCAGTTACCCGACAGACTCTGGGGCCAACGTCCTGACTTTC CASSYPTDSGANVLTF
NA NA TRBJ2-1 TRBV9 TGTGCCAGCAGCGTAGCGGGGTACAATGAGCAGTTCTTC CASSVAGYNEQFF
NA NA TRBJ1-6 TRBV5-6 TGTGCCAGCAGCTTGGTGAGGTATGATGATTCACCCCTCCACTTT CASSLVRYDDSPLHF
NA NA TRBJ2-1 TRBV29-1 TGCAGCGTTGACAACGGGCGAAACTCCTACAATGAGCAGTTCTTC CSVDNGRNSYNEQFF
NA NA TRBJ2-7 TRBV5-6 TGTGCCAGCAGCGGATCCGGGTCCCCATACGAGCAGTACTTC CASSGSGSPYEQYF
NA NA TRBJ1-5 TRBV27 TGTGCCAGCAGCCCCTTAAGTTTTAGCAATCAGCCCCAGCATTTT CASSPLSFSNQPQHF
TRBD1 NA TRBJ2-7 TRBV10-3 TGTGCCATCGCGGAAAGTACAGGGGGGAAACACTCCTACGAGCAGTACTTC CAIAESTGGKHSYEQYF
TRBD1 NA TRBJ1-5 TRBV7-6 TGTGCCAGCAGCTCCGGTACAGGGGGCCATCGGCCCCAGCATTTT CASSSGTGGHRPQHF
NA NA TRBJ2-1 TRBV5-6 TGTGCCAGCAGCCCGGAAGGGGGTAAGCAGTTCTTC CASSPEGGKQFF
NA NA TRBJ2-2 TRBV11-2 TGTGCCAGCAGCGATTCCGGTGGAGCAGAGGAGCTGTTTTTT CASSDSGGAEELFF
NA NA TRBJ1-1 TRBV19 TGTGCCAGTAGTATTGGGGCCCCAGGGTGGACTGAAGCTTTCTTT CASSIGAPGWTEAFF
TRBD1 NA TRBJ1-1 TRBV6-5 TGTGCCAGCAGCCGACCGGGACAGGAGGCTTTCTTT CASSRPGQEAFF
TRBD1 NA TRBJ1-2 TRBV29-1 TGCAGCGTTGTGGGGACAGGGGGTTCAGACTATGGCTACACCTTC CSVVGTGGSDYGYTF
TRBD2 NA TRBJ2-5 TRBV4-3 TGCGCCAGCAGCCCGGGACTATCGCAAGAGACCCAGTACTTC CASSPGLSQETQYF
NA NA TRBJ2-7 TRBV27 TGTGCCAGCAGATTTTTGATGCCCGGGGTCGAGCAGTACTTC CASRFLMPGVEQYF
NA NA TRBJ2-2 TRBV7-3 TGTGCCAGCAGCTTAACGATCGGCGGGGAGCTGTTTTTT CASSLTIGGELFF
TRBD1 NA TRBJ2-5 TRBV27 TGTGCCAGCAGTTCCCATTCCGACAGGGGAGAGACCCAGTACTTC CASSSHSDRGETQYF
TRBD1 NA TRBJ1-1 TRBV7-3 TGTGCCAGCAGCTCCCCAGACAGGGGGCAAAGTGAAGCTTTCTTT CASSSPDRGQSEAFF
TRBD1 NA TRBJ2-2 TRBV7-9 TGTGCCAGCAGCTCCAGACCGGACAGGGCTGCCGGGGAGCTGTTTTTT CASSSRPDRAAGELFF
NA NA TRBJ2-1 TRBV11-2 TGTGCCAGCAGCTCAGGACAGAGCTACGGACAGTTCTTC CASSSGQSYGQFF
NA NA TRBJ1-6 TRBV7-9 TGTGCCAGCAGCCCGGTCGGAGGGAGGGACCTCTCCTATAATTCACCCCTCCACTTT CASSPVGGRDLSYNSPLHF
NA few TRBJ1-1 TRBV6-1 TGTGCCAGCAGTGAAGGTGGGGGCCGTGAAGCTTTCTTT CASSEGGGREAFF
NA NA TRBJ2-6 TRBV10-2 TGCGCCAGCAGTGACTCGGGGGCTGGGGCCAACGTCCTGACTTTC CASSDSGAGANVLTF
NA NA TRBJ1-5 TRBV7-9 TGTGCCAGCAGCTTAGGGGTGGGGGGCAATCAGCCCCAGCATTTT CASSLGVGGNQPQHF
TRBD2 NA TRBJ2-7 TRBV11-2 TGTGCCAGCAGCTTAGATAGCGGGAGGGTATACGAGCAGTACTTC CASSLDSGRVYEQYF
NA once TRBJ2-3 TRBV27 TGTGCCAGCAGCCGTGGTTGGGCAGACACAGATACGCAGTATTTT CASSRGWADTDTQYF